Each of the 25 T cell receptor beta chains below was sequenced from the same sample in a study of patients and donors after allogeneic stem cell transplantation. TCRdb re-derived calls from the RT-PCR reads in MiXCR, one entry per CDR3 protein. The data show hundreds of thousands of distinct CDR3 sequences, roughly 16% seen once. Sample: blood, either unsorted or a sorted T cell fraction (not recorded which). Receptors originate from a human donor who was either an allogeneic HSCT recipient or a stem cell or donor lymphocyte infusion donor (not recorded which). It is not recorded whose cells these are; they may come from a transplant donor.

This clonotype appeared many times. The rearrangement links TRBV20-1 to TRBJ2-1; weak D call: TRBD2 (6 bases). The germline CDR1 and CDR2 sequences are DFQATT and SNEGSKA (reference sequence). The CDR3 totals 11 residues. V lost 5 bases, J lost 12 bases, and 14 bases lay in between. This CDR3 reads CSAPKTGGQFF. Written as DNA, the CDR3 is TGCAGTGCTCCAAAAACCGGGGGGCAGTTCTTC.

The chain uses TRBV11-1 and TRBJ2-1; TRBD2 might be the D (5 bases). The V end was cut by 2 bases, the J end by 3 bases, with 8 bases between. This CDR3 region has 14 residues. Germline V gene sequence: CDR1 SGHAT, CDR2 FQDESV (reference sequence). CDR3 region: CASSLSGNYNEQFF. The CDR3 DNA is TGTGCCAGCAGCTTAAGCGGAAACTACAATGAGCAGTTCTTC.

The V and J genes are TRBV6-1 and TRBJ1-5; unclear D gene. CDR3 length: 11 amino acids. Germline V gene sequence: CDR1 MNHNS, CDR2 SASEGT. V lost 5 bases and J lost 5, with 4 bases in between. The CDR3 nucleotides read TGTGCCAGCAGTCAATATCAGCCCCAGCATTTT. It yields the protein CASSQYQPQHF.

The V gene is TRBV4-1, the J gene TRBJ2-6; D is uncertain. V was trimmed by 1 base and J by 0 bases, leaving 4 bases between them. This CDR3 has 15 amino acids. CDR1 is MGHRA, CDR2 YSYEKL, per germline. The CDR3 loop is CASSQGPSGANVLTF. In DNA, the CDR3 is TGCGCCAGCAGCCAAGGGCCCTCTGGGGCCAACGTCCTGACTTTC.

In its sample, this clonotype was seen a few times. The chain has TRBV20-1 and TRBJ1-2, with TRBD1 matching 9 bases. With 1 base clipped from V and 2 bases from J, the junction kept 20 bases outside the gene matches. Germline loops: CDR1 DFQATT, CDR2 SNEGSKA (reference sequence). The CDR3 spans 20 residues. The CDR3 coding sequence is TGCAGTGCTAGAGTTACCCCTATCGAACAGGGGGCGTATGAAAACTATGGCTACACCTTC. Amino acid sequence: CSARVTPIEQGAYENYGYTF.

This clonotype was seen only a few times. V gene TRBV20-1 combines with J gene TRBJ2-3, with D hard to call. CDR3 length equals 19 residues. Per the germline V gene, CDR1 is DFQATT and CDR2 is SNEGSKA (reference sequence). Between the trimmed V and J ends, which lost 3 bases and 3 bases, there was a span of 28 bases. CDR3 coding DNA: TGCAGTGCTAGTGATTCCCAGCTACCCGAACCCCCGTTGACAGATACGCAGTATTTT. Translating gives CSASDSQLPEPPLTDTQYF.

Concerning this clonotype itself: Because it lacks the conserved phenylalanine or tryptophan at the end, this CDR3 is likely a read error. The V gene is TRBV15, the J gene TRBJ1-3; D not certain. The CDR3 length is 16 residues. V lost 4 bases to trimming and J lost 0 bases, with 13 bases between them. Germline V gene data show CDR1 as LNHNV and CDR2 as YYDKDF (reference sequence). CDR3 loop: CATSTRTLSSGNTIYS. CDR3 coding DNA: TGTGCCACCAGCACCCGGACTCTTAGCTCTGGAAACACCATATATTCT.

The chain couples TRBV9 to TRBJ2-5; TRBD2 matches 9 bases. There are 17 residues in the CDR3. Germline V gene sequence: CDR1 SGDLS, CDR2 YYNGEE. Trimming took 3 bases from V and 3 from J; bases not matched to a gene: 12. CDR3 DNA sequence: TGTGCCAGCAGCGGCCTCTTTATAGCGGGAGCAGAAGAGACCCAGTACTTC. Its translation is CASSGLFIAGAEETQYF.

The J gene is TRBJ2-3, the V gene TRBV4-2; D ambiguous. The V gene lost 3 bases and the J gene lost 1 base, with 14 bases spanning the gap. Germline V CDR1 and CDR2: LGHNA, YNFKEQ. There are 16 residues in the CDR3. The CDR3 bases are TGTGCCAGCAGCCACTTGACCGTTTCGGGCACAGATACGCAGTATTTT. Its translation: CASSHLTVSGTDTQYF.

The genes are TRBV27 and TRBJ2-6; 7 bases line up with TRBD1. CDR1 and CDR2 (germline): MNHEY, SMNVEV (reference sequence). The CDR3 spans 16 residues. Trimming took 6 bases from V and 3 from J; bases not matched to a gene: 8. CDR3: CASRRKGANGANVLTF. CDR3 nucleotides: TGTGCCAGCAGGAGGAAGGGGGCCAATGGGGCCAACGTCCTGACTTTC.

The count of this clonotype is one. The chain recombines TRBV27 with TRBJ1-1; 7 positions agree with TRBD1. CDR1 MNHEY and CDR2 SMNVEV come from the germline V gene (reference sequence). V gave up 0 bases and J gave up 7 bases; unmatched junction bases: 5. This CDR3 spans 14 amino acids. This chain's CDR3 is CASSLSGQTFEAFF. DNA for the CDR3: TGTGCCAGCAGTTTATCGGGACAGACCTTTGAAGCTTTCTTT.

This chain joins TRBV19 and TRBJ2-2; 8 nucleotides align to TRBD1. The length of the CDR3 is 16 residues. V trimming: 3 bases; J trimming: 1 base; junction bases outside the gene matches: 4. In germline, CDR1 is LNHDA, CDR2 SQIVND (reference sequence). The CDR3 here is CASSIFGTGNTGELFF. CDR3 coding DNA: TGTGCCAGTAGTATTTTCGGGACAGGGAACACCGGGGAGCTGTTTTTT.

This clonotype has more than one count but fewer than ten. This rearrangement joins TRBV28 to TRBJ1-1; D possibly corresponds to TRBD1 (5 bases). V shed 8 bases and J shed 4 bases, with 26 bases lying between them. The CDR3 is made up of 17 amino acids. Germline V gene data show CDR1 as MDHEN and CDR2 as SYDVKM. CDR3 in amino acids: CASAPVGVYPGVTEAFF. The CDR3 nucleotides read TGTGCCAGCGCGCCAGTCGGGGTATATCCGGGGGTCACTGAAGCTTTCTTT.

The table lists this clonotype with a few counts. This chain uses TRBV6-5 with TRBJ2-7, with D maybe TRBD2 (5 bases). The CDR3 loop spans 13 amino acids. Trimming cost V 3 bases and J 7 bases, with 13 bases left between them. CDR1 and CDR2 (germline): MNHEY, SVGAGI. CDR3 in amino acids: CASSYFPSGEQYF. CDR3 in DNA: TGTGCCAGCAGTTATTTCCCCTCGGGGGAGCAGTACTTC.

This clonotype was seen only a few times. The rearrangement joins TRBV29-1 to TRBJ1-1; tentatively, D is TRBD1 (6 bases). The CDR3 sequence is 13 residues long. Trimming removed 1 base at V and 3 bases at J, with 9 bases between. Germline loops: CDR1 SQVTM, CDR2 ANQGSEA. The CDR3 DNA reads TGCAGCGTTGAAGGTCCAGGGGACACTGAAGCTTTCTTT. The encoded protein is CSVEGPGDTEAFF. The full variable domain, completed using reference TRBV29-1 and TRBJ1-1, is SAVISQKPSRDICQRGTSLTIQCQVDSQVTMMFWYRQQPGQSLTLIATANQGSEATYESGFVIDKFPISRPNLTFSTLTVSNMSPEDSSIYLCSVEGPGDTEAFFGQGTRLTVV.

The V call is TRBV20-1, the J call TRBJ2-7; D may be TRBD2 (6 bases). Germline-derived CDR1 and CDR2 are DFQATT and SNEGSKA (reference sequence). This CDR3 spans 15 amino acids. The V and J ends lost 3 bases and 1 base respectively, with 16 bases between them. For the CDR3, the DNA is TGCAGTGCTAGGGCCGGATCCGGGAGTTCCTACGAGCAGTACTTC. This translates into CSARAGSGSSYEQYF.

V and J are TRBV14 and TRBJ1-3; TRBD1 matches 7 bases. This CDR3 has 15 residues. From germline, CDR1 is SGHDN and CDR2 FVKESK. Trimming removed 5 bases from V and 4 bases from J; junction bases left unmatched: 8. The CDR3 nucleotides are TGTGCCAGCAGCTTCGGACAGGTCGGGGGAAACACCATATATTTT. Translating it yields CASSFGQVGGNTIYF.

The chain recombines TRBV20-1 with TRBJ1-1; no firm D call. Germline V gives CDR1 DFQATT, CDR2 SNEGSKA (reference sequence). V lost 5 bases and J lost 1, with 8 bases in between. This CDR3 contains 12 residues. The CDR3 nucleotides read TGCAGTGCTTCCAGCCCGAACACTGAAGCTTTCTTT. This translates into CSASSPNTEAFF.

In its sample, this clonotype was seen a few times. The V call is TRBV2, the J call TRBJ1-1; 9 nucleotides match TRBD1. CDR1 is SNHLY and CDR2 is FYNNEI in the germline V gene. With 3 bases clipped from V and 1 base from J, the junction kept 6 bases outside the gene matches. The CDR3 sequence is 16 residues long. The CDR3 sequence: CASSEGTGWTNTEAFF. Written as DNA, the CDR3 is TGTGCCAGCAGTGAGGGGACAGGGTGGACGAACACTGAAGCTTTCTTT.

V usage is TRBV2 and J usage is TRBJ2-1, with D perhaps assigned TRBD1 or TRBD2 (5 bases each). CDR1 SNHLY and CDR2 FYNNEI come from the germline V gene. V was pared by 6 bases and J by 8 bases, with 17 bases between. The CDR3 is made up of 14 amino acids. CDR3 in DNA: TGTGCCAGCAGAGAGGGGTTAGGAGGCGATGAGCAGTTCTTC. Its translation is CASREGLGGDEQFF.

The chain couples TRBV7-9 to TRBJ1-2; D is undetermined. V was shortened by 5 bases and J by 4 bases, with 20 bases between the two germline ends. In germline, CDR1 is SEHNR, CDR2 FQNEAQ (reference sequence). This CDR3 region has 16 residues. CDR3 DNA: TGTGCCAGCAGCCGCCTTGGAGGGCGGGTTATCTATGGCTACACCTTC. Its protein product is CASSRLGGRVIYGYTF.

This clonotype was counted a few times. V usage is TRBV24-1 and J usage is TRBJ2-2; possibly TRBD2 for D (6 bases). The CDR3 is 17 amino acids. CDR1 and CDR2 from the germline V gene are KGHDR and SFDVKD. Deletions cut 6 bases from V and 5 bases from J, with 21 bases between. The chain's CDR3 is CATSPIRGSGSTGELFF. The CDR3 region has the DNA TGTGCCACCAGTCCTATCCGGGGGAGTGGCTCGACCGGGGAGCTGTTTTTT.

The chain recombines TRBV2 with TRBJ1-2, with 12 bases aligning to TRBD1. The CDR3 totals 13 residues. Germline CDR1 and CDR2: SNHLY and FYNNEI. With V trimmed by 6 bases and J by 6 bases, 2 bases remained unmatched. The CDR3 is CASSGTGGNGYTF. Here the CDR3 DNA reads TGTGCCAGCAGCGGGACAGGGGGCAATGGCTACACCTTC.

The J gene is TRBJ2-3, the V gene TRBV12-5; D not resolved. Deletions cut 0 bases from V and 5 bases from J, with 27 bases between. CDR3 size: 20 residues. Germline assignment: CDR1 LGHNT and CDR2 FRNRAP. The CDR3 is CASGLVLSGFYRRREDTQYF. For the CDR3, the DNA is TGTGCTAGTGGTTTGGTACTGTCTGGTTTTTACCGACGACGAGAAGATACGCAGTATTTT.

The chain joins TRBV6-5 to TRBJ1-1, with TRBD1 as a possible D gene (6 bases). V was pared by 2 bases and J by 0 bases, with 16 bases between. This CDR3 is built from 17 residues. Germline V gene data show CDR1 as MNHEY and CDR2 as SVGAGI. The CDR3 region has the DNA TGTGCCAGCAGTTACCCCCCCGGAGGGGGGTTGAACACTGAAGCTTTCTTT. Residues: CASSYPPGGGLNTEAFF.